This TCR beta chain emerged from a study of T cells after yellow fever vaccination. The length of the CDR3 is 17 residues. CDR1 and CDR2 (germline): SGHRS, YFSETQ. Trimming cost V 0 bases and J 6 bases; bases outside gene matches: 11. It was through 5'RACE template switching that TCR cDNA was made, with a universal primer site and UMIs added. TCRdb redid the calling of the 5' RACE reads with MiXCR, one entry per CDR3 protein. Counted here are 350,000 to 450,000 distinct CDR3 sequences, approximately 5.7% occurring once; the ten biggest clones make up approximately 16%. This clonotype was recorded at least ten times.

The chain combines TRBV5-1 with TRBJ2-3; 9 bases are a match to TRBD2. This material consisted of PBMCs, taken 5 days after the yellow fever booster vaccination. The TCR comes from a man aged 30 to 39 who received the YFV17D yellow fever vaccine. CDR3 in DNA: TGCGCCAGCAGCTTGGAAGCCGCTAGCGGGGACGTGGATACGCAGTATTTT. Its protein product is CASSLEAASGDVDTQYF.